Listed below are T cell receptor beta chains from one sample, sequenced in a study of blood T cell repertoires in COVID-19. Assay used: immunoSEQ multiplex PCR; TCRdb lists only in-frame clones, some missing. The data show nearly 250,000 clones, around 85% seen once. The material sequenced was PBMCs or T cells enriched from blood (not recorded which). The receptors here all came from a woman between 45 and 65 years old with acute COVID-19. CDR3s include the opening cysteine and the closing phenylalanine or tryptophan. The D gene is left open where the match is weak. Only some rows state a clone size, as once, few, many or a class for expanded clones.

D gene: .; CDR3 length: 13; V gene: TRBV7-8; J gene: TRBJ2-5; clone size: once; CDR3 protein: CASSLGRLETQYF; CDR3 DNA: TGTGCCAGCAGCTTAGGCAGGTTGGAGACCCAGTACTTC
D gene: TRBD1; CDR3 length: 18; V gene: TRBV2; J gene: TRBJ1-4; clone size: .; CDR3 protein: CASSQLAWDRSTNEKLFF; CDR3 DNA: TGTGCCAGCAGCCAACTCGCCTGGGACAGATCAACTAATGAAAAACTGTTTTTT
D gene: .; CDR3 length: 11; V gene: TRBV7-2; J gene: TRBJ2-3; clone size: many; CDR3 protein: CASSPRDTQYF; CDR3 DNA: TGTGCCAGCAGCCCCAGGGATACGCAGTATTTT
D gene: TRBD1; CDR3 length: 13; V gene: TRBV3-1/TRBV3-2; J gene: TRBJ1-1; clone size: few; CDR3 protein: CASSQMQGVEAFF; CDR3 DNA: TGTGCCAGCAGCCAGATGCAGGGGGTTGAAGCTTTCTTT
D gene: .; CDR3 length: 14; V gene: TRBV6-5; J gene: TRBJ1-2; clone size: .; CDR3 protein: CASSLGQLNYGYTF; CDR3 DNA: TGTGCCAGCAGTTTGGGGCAGCTGAACTATGGCTACACCTTC
D gene: .; CDR3 length: 16; V gene: TRBV4-3; J gene: TRBJ1-1; clone size: .; CDR3 protein: CASSSSRSSGRTEAFF; CDR3 DNA: TGCGCCAGCAGCAGCAGCAGGAGCAGTGGGAGGACTGAAGCTTTCTTT
D gene: .; CDR3 length: 15; V gene: TRBV11-3; J gene: TRBJ1-1; clone size: .; CDR3 protein: CASSLDGGMNTEAFF; CDR3 DNA: TGTGCCAGCAGCTTAGATGGCGGAATGAACACTGAAGCTTTCTTT
D gene: .; CDR3 length: 14; V gene: TRBV19; J gene: TRBJ1-2; clone size: .; CDR3 protein: CASSLTGQTSGYTF; CDR3 DNA: TGTGCCAGTAGCTTAACTGGACAGACCTCGGGCTACACCTTC
D gene: TRBD1; CDR3 length: 15; V gene: TRBV4-1; J gene: TRBJ1-1; clone size: .; CDR3 protein: CASRSQGAADTEAFF; CDR3 DNA: TGCGCCAGCAGATCACAGGGGGCGGCCGACACTGAAGCTTTCTTT
D gene: .; CDR3 length: 14; V gene: TRBV19; J gene: TRBJ1-2; clone size: .; CDR3 protein: CASTATESNYGYTF; CDR3 DNA: TGTGCCAGTACCGCGACAGAATCTAACTATGGCTACACCTTC
D gene: .; CDR3 length: 12; V gene: TRBV5-1; J gene: TRBJ1-1; clone size: .; CDR3 protein: CASSLSDTEAFF; CDR3 DNA: TGCGCCAGCAGCTTGTCGGACACTGAAGCTTTCTTT
D gene: TRBD1; CDR3 length: 18; V gene: TRBV5-1; J gene: TRBJ2-6; clone size: .; CDR3 protein: CASSMQGQGFGGANVLTF; CDR3 DNA: TGCGCCAGCAGCATGCAGGGACAGGGATTTGGTGGGGCCAACGTCCTGACTTTC
D gene: TRBD1; CDR3 length: 14; V gene: TRBV7-2; J gene: TRBJ1-1; clone size: .; CDR3 protein: CASSLTGRNTEAFF; CDR3 DNA: TGTGCCAGCAGTTTGACAGGGAGGAACACTGAAGCTTTCTTT
D gene: TRBD1; CDR3 length: 14; V gene: TRBV18; J gene: TRBJ1-1; clone size: .; CDR3 protein: CASEKTGENTEAFF; CDR3 DNA: TGTGCCAGCGAAAAGACAGGGGAGAACACTGAAGCTTTCTTT
D gene: TRBD2; CDR3 length: 13; V gene: TRBV5-4; J gene: TRBJ2-7; clone size: .; CDR3 protein: CAGNREGEYEQYF; CDR3 DNA: TGTGCCGGAAATCGGGAGGGGGAATACGAGCAGTACTTC
D gene: TRBD1; CDR3 length: 16; V gene: TRBV6-1; J gene: TRBJ1-5; clone size: .; CDR3 protein: CASSDLDRVSNQPQHF; CDR3 DNA: TGTGCCAGCAGTGATCTCGACAGGGTAAGCAATCAGCCCCAGCATTTT
D gene: TRBD1; CDR3 length: 13; V gene: TRBV11-2; J gene: TRBJ1-1; clone size: .; CDR3 protein: CASRDTGGGEAFF; CDR3 DNA: TGTGCCAGCAGGGATACAGGGGGTGGCGAAGCTTTCTTT
D gene: .; CDR3 length: 16; V gene: TRBV10-2; J gene: TRBJ1-1; clone size: .; CDR3 protein: CASSERKTLHDTEAFF; CDR3 DNA: TGCGCCAGCAGTGAGAGGAAAACACTACATGACACTGAAGCTTTCTTT
D gene: .; CDR3 length: 14; V gene: TRBV6-5; J gene: TRBJ1-5; clone size: .; CDR3 protein: CASSKAISNQPQHF; CDR3 DNA: TGTGCCAGCAGCAAAGCGATTAGCAATCAGCCCCAGCATTTT
D gene: .; CDR3 length: 16; V gene: TRBV4-3; J gene: TRBJ1-3; clone size: few; CDR3 protein: CASSQGLPVSGNTIYF; CDR3 DNA: TGCGCCAGCAGCCAAGGCCTACCCGTCTCTGGAAACACCATATATTTT
D gene: TRBD1; CDR3 length: 14; V gene: TRBV9; J gene: TRBJ1-2; clone size: .; CDR3 protein: CASSVDQGDYGYTF; CDR3 DNA: TGTGCCAGCAGCGTAGACCAGGGGGACTATGGCTACACCTTC
D gene: .; CDR3 length: 13; V gene: TRBV9; J gene: TRBJ2-3; clone size: .; CDR3 protein: CASSESYPDTQYF; CDR3 DNA: TGTGCCAGCAGCGAAAGCTACCCAGATACGCAGTATTTT
D gene: .; CDR3 length: 16; V gene: TRBV18; J gene: TRBJ1-6; clone size: .; CDR3 protein: CASSPPVQGPGSPLHF; CDR3 DNA: TGTGCCAGCTCACCACCAGTACAGGGTCCGGGATCACCCCTCCACTTT
D gene: .; CDR3 length: 14; V gene: TRBV5-1; J gene: TRBJ2-7; clone size: many; CDR3 protein: CASSPNAGTYEQYF; CDR3 DNA: TGCGCCAGCAGCCCCAACGCGGGCACTTACGAGCAGTACTTC
D gene: TRBD1; CDR3 length: 15; V gene: TRBV5-8; J gene: TRBJ1-5; clone size: .; CDR3 protein: CASSPGQFSNQPQHF; CDR3 DNA: TGTGCCAGCAGCCCGGGACAGTTTAGCAATCAGCCCCAGCATTTT
D gene: .; CDR3 length: 16; V gene: TRBV28; J gene: TRBJ1-6; clone size: .; CDR3 protein: CASTLAGSSYNSPLHF; CDR3 DNA: TGTGCCAGCACCCTAGCTGGGAGCTCCTATAATTCACCCCTCCACTTT
D gene: .; CDR3 length: 14; V gene: TRBV5-4; J gene: TRBJ1-2; clone size: .; CDR3 protein: CASSLSGPGHGYTF; CDR3 DNA: TGTGCCAGCAGCTTGTCTGGGCCAGGCCACGGCTACACCTTC
D gene: .; CDR3 length: 14; V gene: TRBV30; J gene: TRBJ1-1; clone size: .; CDR3 protein: CAWGLGAENTEAFF; CDR3 DNA: TGTGCCTGGGGTCTTGGGGCCGAGAACACTGAAGCTTTCTTT
D gene: .; CDR3 length: 13; V gene: TRBV3-1/TRBV3-2; J gene: TRBJ2-3; clone size: .; CDR3 protein: CASSFGQKGTQYF; CDR3 DNA: TGTGCCAGCAGCTTCGGACAGAAGGGTACGCAGTATTTT
D gene: .; CDR3 length: 15; V gene: TRBV4-3; J gene: TRBJ1-2; clone size: .; CDR3 protein: CASSQDPDTTYGYTF; CDR3 DNA: TGCGCCAGCAGCCAAGACCCGGACACCACATATGGCTACACCTTC
D gene: TRBD1; CDR3 length: 13; V gene: TRBV12-3/TRBV12-4; J gene: TRBJ2-1; clone size: .; CDR3 protein: CASSFRGLNEQFF; CDR3 DNA: TGTGCCAGCAGTTTTAGGGGGCTTAATGAGCAGTTCTTC
D gene: .; CDR3 length: 14; V gene: TRBV30; J gene: TRBJ1-5; clone size: .; CDR3 protein: CAWSLWGGNQPQHF; CDR3 DNA: TGTGCCTGGAGTCTCTGGGGAGGTAATCAGCCCCAGCATTTT
D gene: .; CDR3 length: 16; V gene: TRBV3-1/TRBV3-2; J gene: TRBJ1-6; clone size: .; CDR3 protein: CASSQDLQGLNSPLHF; CDR3 DNA: TGTGCCAGCAGCCAAGATCTCCAGGGACTCAATTCACCCCTCCACTTT
D gene: .; CDR3 length: 13; V gene: TRBV11-2; J gene: TRBJ1-1; clone size: .; CDR3 protein: CASSLNAGTEAFF; CDR3 DNA: TGTGCCAGCAGCTTAAATGCCGGGACTGAAGCTTTCTTT
D gene: TRBD1; CDR3 length: 14; V gene: TRBV5-1; J gene: TRBJ2-7; clone size: .; CDR3 protein: CASSSDRGDDEQYF; CDR3 DNA: TGCGCCAGCAGCTCTGACAGGGGGGATGACGAGCAGTACTTC
D gene: TRBD1; CDR3 length: 13; V gene: TRBV5-1; J gene: TRBJ2-7; clone size: .; CDR3 protein: CASSGQTGYEQYF; CDR3 DNA: TGCGCCAGCAGCGGACAGACAGGGTACGAGCAGTACTTC
D gene: TRBD1; CDR3 length: 15; V gene: TRBV7-8; J gene: TRBJ1-6; clone size: .; CDR3 protein: CASSPGQRASFALHF; CDR3 DNA: TGTGCCAGCAGCCCGGGACAGCGAGCGTCTTTTGCCCTCCACTTT
D gene: .; CDR3 length: 12; V gene: TRBV30; J gene: TRBJ2-3; clone size: .; CDR3 protein: CAWSPPADTQYF; CDR3 DNA: TGTGCCTGGAGCCCCCCCGCGGATACGCAGTATTTT
D gene: TRBD1; CDR3 length: 18; V gene: TRBV4-3; J gene: TRBJ1-5; clone size: .; CDR3 protein: CASSQEKGQAYSNQPQHF; CDR3 DNA: TGCGCCAGCAGCCAAGAGAAGGGACAGGCCTATAGCAATCAGCCCCAGCATTTT
D gene: TRBD1; CDR3 length: 15; V gene: TRBV19; J gene: TRBJ1-5; clone size: once; CDR3 protein: CASSIGTVDGQPQHF; CDR3 DNA: TGTGCCAGTAGTATTGGGACAGTAGATGGGCAGCCCCAGCATTTT